In its sample, the clone carrying this T cell receptor (beta chain) was seen many times. As yet, its antigen is unknown. The study included ophthalmopathy patients with Clinical Activity Score at least 3, NOSPECS grade at least 4 and duration under 3 months. Each diagnosis drew on symptoms, thyroxine, TRAb, thyroid ultrasound and orbital computed tomography findings. Fresh peripheral blood, 8 to 10 ml, was the source of the PBMCs. The sample is drawn from a study of T cells in Graves' hyperthyroidism and ophthalmopathy. Germline V gives CDR1 SNHLY, CDR2 FYNNEI. Trimming at V came to 3 bases and at J to 6 bases, leaving 10 bases not matched to a gene. CDR3 size: 16 residues. It was RNA transcripts that yielded the amplified TCR beta CDR3 regions. HTBI primers were the set used in a first-round RT-PCR of the TCR CDR3. TCRdb ran MiXCR on the multiplex PCR reads and lists one entry per CDR3 protein. The sample yields 400,000 to 500,000 distinct CDR3 sequences, about 15% seen once.

Regarding the study as a whole: The majority of expanded thyroid clonotypes above 0.001 also appeared in blood.

The gene calls are TRBV2 and TRBJ1-1; 10 bases are shared with TRBD1. Sequences were obtained from blood. The sequence came from a man aged 18 to 30 with Graves' ophthalmopathy. The CDR3 protein is CASSESSGQGWPEAFF. The CDR3 bases are TGTGCCAGCAGTGAGAGTTCGGGACAGGGGTGGCCTGAAGCTTTCTTT.